This T cell receptor beta chain stems from a study of blood T cells in healthy people across ages. This clonotype has more than one count but fewer than ten. Peripheral blood from each donor was collected in a volume of 8.5 to 10 milliliters. The CDR3 loop spans 15 amino acids. Germline CDR1 and CDR2: DFQATT and SNEGSKA (reference sequence). Deletions cut 3 bases from V and 7 bases from J, with 16 bases between. The use of a sample-barcoded 5' primer and a J-beta primer mix characterized a second PCR of roughly 6 to 11 cycles. A single record per CDR3 protein comes from TCRdb applying MiXCR to the 5' RACE reads. The sample includes roughly 900,000 distinct CDR3 sequences, around 30% of them seen just once.

This sequence originates from a woman of 80 years or more in good health. The chain recombines TRBV20-1 with TRBJ1-6, with D tentatively TRBD1 (5 bases). Specimen: blood. CDR3 amino acids: CSASGDRFPNSPLHF. In nucleotides, the CDR3 is TGCAGTGCTAGTGGGGACCGGTTTCCCAATTCACCCCTCCACTTT.